This is a list of T cell receptor beta chains from one sample in a study of blood T cell repertoires in COVID-19. The assay was immunoSEQ multiplex PCR, and TCRdb's table has in-frame clones only and misses some. The sample has about 170,000 clones, about 88% seen once. The sample was peripheral blood. All receptors derive from a woman aged 80 or older in a cohort sampled during active or convalescent COVID-19. Both conserved end residues are part of each CDR3. The D gene is left open where the match is weak. The listing skips clone size in some rows; elsewhere it reads once, few, many or a size class.

TRBD2,TRBJ2-3,TRBV9,.,CASSLIGLAGEWDTDTQYF,TGTGCCAGCAGCCTAATTGGACTAGCGGGAGAGTGGGACACAGATACGCAGTATTTT
.,TRBJ1-3,TRBV18,.,CASSPTTDSGNTIYF,TGTGCCAGCTCACCGACAACGGACTCTGGAAACACCATATATTTT
.,TRBJ1-2,TRBV12-3/TRBV12-4,.,CASTMGDYGYTF,TGTGCCAGCACCATGGGCGACTATGGCTACACCTTC
.,TRBJ1-1,TRBV27,.,CASSRDSTEAFF,TGTGCCAGCAGCAGGGATAGTACTGAAGCTTTCTTT
.,TRBJ2-5,TRBV4-1,.,CASSPGLTTGETQYF,TGCGCCAGCAGCCCGGGACTCACGACGGGAGAGACCCAGTACTTC
TRBD1,TRBJ1-2,TRBV6-6,.,CASSIQGDGYGYTF,TGTGCCAGCAGCATACAGGGGGACGGCTATGGCTACACCTTC
TRBD1,TRBJ1-1,TRBV15,few,CATSTPSDRVNTEAFF,TGTGCCACCAGCACACCCTCGGACAGGGTGAACACTGAAGCTTTCTTT
.,TRBJ1-1,TRBV6-2/TRBV6-3,many,CASSQGWAAFF,TGTGCCAGCAGTCAGGGTTGGGCAGCTTTCTTT
TRBD2,TRBJ2-2,TRBV2,few,CARYGTSMRTGELFF,TGTGCCAGGTACGGGACTAGCATGAGGACCGGGGAGCTGTTTTTT
.,TRBJ2-2,TRBV6-5,.,CASSYVGGRNTGELFF,TGTGCCAGCAGTTACGTGGGGGGGCGTAACACCGGGGAGCTGTTTTTT
TRBD1,TRBJ1-2,TRBV10-2,.,CASSEPGGGNYGYTF,TGCGCCAGCAGTGAGCCTGGAGGGGGCAACTATGGCTACACCTTC
TRBD1,TRBJ1-2,TRBV2,.,CASSVGPGQVNYGYTF,TGTGCCAGCAGTGTTGGCCCGGGACAGGTTAACTATGGCTACACCTTC
TRBD1,TRBJ2-3,TRBV7-8,.,CASSPRGTGEQYF,TGTGCCAGCAGCCCTCGCGGGACAGGGGAGCAGTATTTT
.,TRBJ2-3,TRBV10-1,once,CASSVRRFGDTQYF,TGCGCCAGCAGTGTGAGGAGGTTCGGAGATACGCAGTATTTT
TRBD1,TRBJ1-2,TRBV28,.,CASSPTTGGLYGYTF,TGTGCCAGCAGTCCTACGACAGGGGGCCTCTATGGCTACACCTTC
TRBD2,TRBJ2-1,TRBV11-2,.,CASSLITGTSGRNEQFF,TGTGCCAGCAGCCTAATAACCGGGACTAGCGGGAGGAATGAGCAGTTCTTC
TRBD2,TRBJ2-1,TRBV11-3,.,CASSLVGTSGDNEQFF,TGTGCCAGCAGCTTAGTAGGAACTAGCGGGGACAATGAGCAGTTCTTC
TRBD1,TRBJ1-3,TRBV28,.,CASRSFTGVGNTIYF,TGTGCCAGCAGGTCGTTTACAGGGGTGGGAAACACCATATATTTT
.,TRBJ2-5,TRBV5-1,once,CASSSLSLPRETQYF,TGCGCCAGCAGCTCTTTATCTTTACCGAGGGAGACCCAGTACTTC
TRBD2,TRBJ2-3,TRBV30,.,CAWKMGLATDTQYF,TGTGCCTGGAAAATGGGACTAGCTACAGATACGCAGTATTTT
.,TRBJ1-1,TRBV2,.,CASSGLTASEAFF,TGTGCCAGCAGTGGGTTGACTGCTTCTGAAGCTTTCTTT
.,TRBJ1-4,TRBV7-9,.,CASSLRGARMLTNEKLFF,TGTGCCAGCAGCTTACGGGGGGCGCGGATGCTGACTAATGAAAAACTGTTTTTT
.,TRBJ2-7,TRBV18,.,CASSPDSISYEQYF,TGTGCCAGCTCACCCGACAGCATCTCCTACGAGCAGTACTTC
TRBD1,TRBJ2-2,TRBV7-2,.,CASSLQPQGAGELFF,TGTGCCAGCAGCTTGCAACCTCAGGGGGCCGGGGAGCTGTTTTTT
TRBD2,TRBJ2-1,TRBV2,.,CASSERTSGVSYNEQFF,TGTGCCAGCAGTGAGCGGACTAGCGGGGTCTCCTACAATGAGCAGTTCTTC
TRBD1,TRBJ1-1,TRBV7-9,.,CASSPRGLGVDTEAFF,TGTGCCAGCAGCCCAAGGGGGCTCGGAGTGGACACTGAAGCTTTCTTT
TRBD1,TRBJ1-6,TRBV30,few,CAWNLQGQGNSPLHF,TGTGCCTGGAATTTACAGGGACAGGGGAATTCACCCCTCCACTTT
TRBD1,TRBJ1-1,TRBV5-1,.,CASTVTGANTEAFF,TGCGCCAGCACAGTGACAGGGGCAAACACTGAAGCTTTCTTT
.,TRBJ1-3,TRBV9,.,CASSVEPRAGNTIYF,TGTGCCAGCAGCGTAGAGCCCAGGGCTGGAAACACCATATATTTT
.,TRBJ2-2,TRBV19,.,CASSLRTGTSGPGELFF,TGTGCCAGTAGTCTGAGAACCGGGACATCTGGACCCGGGGAGCTGTTTTTT
TRBD1,TRBJ1-2,TRBV4-1,.,CASSRQGVGYTF,TGCGCCAGCAGCAGGCAGGGGGTCGGCTACACCTTC
.,TRBJ1-1,TRBV6-5,.,CASRQADPGRAFF,TGTGCCAGCAGACAGGCAGACCCCGGTCGGGCTTTCTTT
.,TRBJ1-3,TRBV19,.,CASSLGQGSGNTIYF,TGTGCCAGTAGTTTGGGACAAGGCTCTGGAAACACCATATATTTT
TRBD1,TRBJ2-1,TRBV9,.,CASSSTGGHNEQFF,TGTGCCAGCAGTTCGACAGGGGGCCACAATGAGCAGTTCTTC
TRBD1,TRBJ1-1,TRBV29-1,.,CSVVRQGAQRGNTEAFF,TGCAGCGTTGTCAGACAGGGGGCCCAGCGGGGCAACACTGAAGCTTTCTTT
TRBD1,TRBJ1-2,TRBV6-5,.,CASSSQGGAGGYTF,TGTGCCAGCAGTTCCCAGGGGGGCGCCGGGGGCTACACCTTC
.,TRBJ1-1,TRBV5-5,once,CASPPAGVNTEAFF,TGTGCCAGCCCCCCCGCGGGGGTGAACACTGAAGCTTTCTTT